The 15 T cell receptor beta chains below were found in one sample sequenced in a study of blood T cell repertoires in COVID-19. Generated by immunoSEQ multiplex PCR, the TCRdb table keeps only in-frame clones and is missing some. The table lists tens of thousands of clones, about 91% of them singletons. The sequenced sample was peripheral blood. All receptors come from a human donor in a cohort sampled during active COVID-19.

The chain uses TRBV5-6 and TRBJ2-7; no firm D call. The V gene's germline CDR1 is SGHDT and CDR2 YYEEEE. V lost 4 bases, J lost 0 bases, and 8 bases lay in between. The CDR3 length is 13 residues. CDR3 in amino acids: CASSGVFSYEQYF. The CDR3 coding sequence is TGTGCCAGCAGCGGAGTTTTCTCCTACGAGCAGTACTTC.

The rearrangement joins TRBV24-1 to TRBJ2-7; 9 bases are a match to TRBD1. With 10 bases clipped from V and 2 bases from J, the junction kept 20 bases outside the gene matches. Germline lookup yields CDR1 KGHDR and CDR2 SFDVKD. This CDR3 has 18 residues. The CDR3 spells CATSIRDRASQGPYEQYF. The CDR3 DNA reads TGTGCCACTAGTATCCGGGACAGGGCCTCTCAGGGCCCCTACGAGCAGTACTTC.

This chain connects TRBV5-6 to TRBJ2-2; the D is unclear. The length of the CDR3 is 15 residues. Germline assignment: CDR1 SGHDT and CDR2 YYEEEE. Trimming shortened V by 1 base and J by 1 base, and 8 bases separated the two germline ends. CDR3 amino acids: CASSLIGENTGELFF. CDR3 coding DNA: TGTGCCAGCAGCTTGATTGGAGAGAACACCGGGGAGCTGTTTTTT.

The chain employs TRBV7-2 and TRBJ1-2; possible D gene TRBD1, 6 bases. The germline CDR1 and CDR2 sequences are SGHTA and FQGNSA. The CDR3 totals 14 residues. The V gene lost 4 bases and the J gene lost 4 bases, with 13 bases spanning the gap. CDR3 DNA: TGTGCCAGCAGCTGGGCAGGGGTCCTCTATGGCTACACCTTC. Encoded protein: CASSWAGVLYGYTF.

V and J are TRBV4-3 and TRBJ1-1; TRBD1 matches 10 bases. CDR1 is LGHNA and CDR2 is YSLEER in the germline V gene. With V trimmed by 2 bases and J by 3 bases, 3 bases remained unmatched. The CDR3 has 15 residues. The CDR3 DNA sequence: TGCGCCAGCAGCCAAATGGACAGGGGGTACACTGAAGCTTTCTTT. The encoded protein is CASSQMDRGYTEAFF.

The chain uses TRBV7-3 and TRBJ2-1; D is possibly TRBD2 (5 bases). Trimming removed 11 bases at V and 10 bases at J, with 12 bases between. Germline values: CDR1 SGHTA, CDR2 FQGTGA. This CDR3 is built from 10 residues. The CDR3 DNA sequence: TGTGCCGGCCGGGGTTGCGAGCAGTTCTTC. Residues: CAGRGCEQFF.

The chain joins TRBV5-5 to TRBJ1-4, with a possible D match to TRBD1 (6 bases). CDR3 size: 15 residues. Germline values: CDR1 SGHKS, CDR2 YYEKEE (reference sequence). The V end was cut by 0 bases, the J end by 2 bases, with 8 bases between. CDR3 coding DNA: TGTGCCAGCAGCTTGGAGGGGGGGACTAATGAAAAACTGTTTTTT. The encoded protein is CASSLEGGTNEKLFF.

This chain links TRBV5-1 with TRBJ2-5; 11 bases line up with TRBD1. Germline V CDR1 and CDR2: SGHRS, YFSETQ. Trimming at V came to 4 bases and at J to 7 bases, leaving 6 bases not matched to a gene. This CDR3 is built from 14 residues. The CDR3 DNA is TGCGCCAGCAGCATGGGACAGGGGGACGGGACCCAGTACTTC. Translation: CASSMGQGDGTQYF. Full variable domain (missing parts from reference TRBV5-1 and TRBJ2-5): KAGVTQTPRYLIKTRGQQVTLSCSPISGHRSVSWYQQTPGQGLQFLFEYFSETQRNKGNFPGRFSGRQFSNSRSEMNVSTLELGDSALYLCASSMGQGDGTQYFGPGTRLLVL.

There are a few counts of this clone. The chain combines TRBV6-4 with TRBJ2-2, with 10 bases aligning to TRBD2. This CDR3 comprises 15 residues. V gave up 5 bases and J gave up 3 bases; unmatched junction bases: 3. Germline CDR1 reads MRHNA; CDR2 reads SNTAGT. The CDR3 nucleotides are TGTGCCAGCAGTCCCGGGACTAGCGACACCGGGGAGCTGTTTTTT. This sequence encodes CASSPGTSDTGELFF.

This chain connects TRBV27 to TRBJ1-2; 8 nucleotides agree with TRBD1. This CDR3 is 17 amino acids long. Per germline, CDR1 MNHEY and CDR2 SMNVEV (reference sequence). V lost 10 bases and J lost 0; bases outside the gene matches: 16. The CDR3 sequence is CATTVRRDRSSNYGYTF. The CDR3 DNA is TGTGCCACGACTGTCCGACGGGACAGGTCATCTAACTATGGCTACACCTTC.

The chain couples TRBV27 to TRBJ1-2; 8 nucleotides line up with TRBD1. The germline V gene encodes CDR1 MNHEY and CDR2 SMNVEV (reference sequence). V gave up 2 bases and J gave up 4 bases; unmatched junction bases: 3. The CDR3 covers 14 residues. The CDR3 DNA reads TGTGCCAGCAGTTTAACAGGGGGTTCCTATGGCTACACCTTC. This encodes CASSLTGGSYGYTF.

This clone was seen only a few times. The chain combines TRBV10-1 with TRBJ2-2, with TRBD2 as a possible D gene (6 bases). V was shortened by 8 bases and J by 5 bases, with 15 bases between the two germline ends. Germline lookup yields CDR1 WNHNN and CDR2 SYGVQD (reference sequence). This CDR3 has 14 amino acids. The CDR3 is CASRPGRGTGELFF. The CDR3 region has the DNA TGCGCCAGCCGACCGGGACGGGGGACCGGGGAGCTGTTTTTT.

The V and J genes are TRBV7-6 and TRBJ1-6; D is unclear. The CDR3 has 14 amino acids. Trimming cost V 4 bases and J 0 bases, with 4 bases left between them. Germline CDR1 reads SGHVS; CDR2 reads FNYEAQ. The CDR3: CASSSSSYNSPLHF. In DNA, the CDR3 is TGTGCCAGCAGCTCGAGCTCCTATAATTCACCCCTCCACTTT.

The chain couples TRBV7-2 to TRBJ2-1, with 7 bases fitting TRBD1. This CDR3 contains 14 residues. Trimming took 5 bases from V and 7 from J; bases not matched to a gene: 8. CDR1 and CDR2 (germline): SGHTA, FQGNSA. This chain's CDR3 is CASSLGQVFNEQFF. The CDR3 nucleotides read TGTGCCAGCAGCCTTGGACAGGTTTTTAATGAGCAGTTCTTC.

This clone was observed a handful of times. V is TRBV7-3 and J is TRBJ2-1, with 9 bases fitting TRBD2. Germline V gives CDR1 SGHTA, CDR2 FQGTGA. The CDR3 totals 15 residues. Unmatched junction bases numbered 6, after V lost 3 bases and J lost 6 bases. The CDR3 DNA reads TGTGCCAGCAGCTTCTCGGCGGGAGGGTCCAATGAGCAGTTCTTC. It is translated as CASSFSAGGSNEQFF. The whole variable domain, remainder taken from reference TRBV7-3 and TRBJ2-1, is GAGVSQTPSNKVTEKGKYVELRCDPISGHTALYWYRQSLGQGPEFLIYFQGTGAADDSGLPNDRFFAVRPEGSVSTLKIQRTERGDSAVYLCASSFSAGGSNEQFFGPGTRLTVL.